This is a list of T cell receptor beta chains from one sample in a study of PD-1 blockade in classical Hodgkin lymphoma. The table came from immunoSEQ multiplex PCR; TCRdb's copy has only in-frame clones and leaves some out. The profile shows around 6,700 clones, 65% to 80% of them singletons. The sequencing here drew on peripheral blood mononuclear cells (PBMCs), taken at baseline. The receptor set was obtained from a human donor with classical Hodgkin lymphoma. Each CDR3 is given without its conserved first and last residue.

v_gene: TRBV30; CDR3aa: AWSVAASSTDTQY
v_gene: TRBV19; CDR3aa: ASSARDRGYNEQF
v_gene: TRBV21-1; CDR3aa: ASSKGILLAGGLDTQY
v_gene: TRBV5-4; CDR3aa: ASSSQGYEKLF
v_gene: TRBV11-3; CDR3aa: ASSHTSNTIY
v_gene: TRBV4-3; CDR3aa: ASSQPGLGVNEQF
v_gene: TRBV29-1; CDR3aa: SVDDDKAYGYT
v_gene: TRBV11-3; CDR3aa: ASSLGKIGAKNIQY
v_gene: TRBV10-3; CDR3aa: AISGAGNQPQH
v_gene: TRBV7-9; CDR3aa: ASSLYQGKELF
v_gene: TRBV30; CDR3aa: AWSVGVTQY
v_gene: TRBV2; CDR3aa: ASSAESIVDEQY
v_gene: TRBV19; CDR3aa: ASSIPTGGNEKLF
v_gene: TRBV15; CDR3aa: ATSAFKGVKDGYT
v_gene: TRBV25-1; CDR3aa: ASSESSGVSEKLF
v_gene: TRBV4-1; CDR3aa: ASSQDYPAGGEEGTQY
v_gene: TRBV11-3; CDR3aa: ASSWGRPWGGDSNNEQF
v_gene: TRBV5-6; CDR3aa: ASSRLAGEVGRADTQY
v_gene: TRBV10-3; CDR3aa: ASGWDSNQPQH
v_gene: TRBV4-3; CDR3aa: ASSQLPGGRANYGYT
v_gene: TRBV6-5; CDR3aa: ASSQGRTNTEAF
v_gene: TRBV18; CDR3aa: ASSPPGLPETQY
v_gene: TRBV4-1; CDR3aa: ASSQDDRGFVSQY